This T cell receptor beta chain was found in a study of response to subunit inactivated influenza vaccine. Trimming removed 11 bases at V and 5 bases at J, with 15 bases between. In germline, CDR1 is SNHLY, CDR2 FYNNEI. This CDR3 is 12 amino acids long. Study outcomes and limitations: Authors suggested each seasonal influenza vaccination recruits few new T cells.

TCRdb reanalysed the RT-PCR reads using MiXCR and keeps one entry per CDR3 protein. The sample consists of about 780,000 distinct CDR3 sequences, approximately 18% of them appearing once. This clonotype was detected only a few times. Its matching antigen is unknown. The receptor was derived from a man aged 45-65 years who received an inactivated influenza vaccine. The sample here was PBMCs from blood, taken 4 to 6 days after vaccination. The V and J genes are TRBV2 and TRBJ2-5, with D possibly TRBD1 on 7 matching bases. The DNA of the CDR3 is TGTGCCGCCCAGGGGGGCGGGGAGACCCAGTACTTC. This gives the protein CAAQGGGETQYF. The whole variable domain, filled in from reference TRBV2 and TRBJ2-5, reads EPEVTQTPSHQVTQMGQEVILRCVPISNHLYFYWYRQILGQKVEFLVSFYNNEISEKSEIFDDQFSVERPDGSNFTLKIRSTKLEDSAMYFCAAQGGGETQYFGPGTRLLVL.